Listed below are T cell receptor beta chains from one sample, sequenced in a study of identical twins. From the 5' RACE reads, TCRdb called clonotypes with MiXCR, one entry per CDR3 protein. The sample lists 1.5 million or so distinct CDR3 sequences, about 32% occurring once. The source material was cord blood. Receptor source: a newborn girl in good health. CDR3s include the opening cysteine and the closing phenylalanine or tryptophan. D genes are given only for firm matches. Clone size, where shown, is once, few, many, or a class for clones that have expanded.

.,13,.,TRBJ2-7,TRBV14,TGTGCCAGCAGCTCCCAACATCTTTACGAGCAGTACTTC,CASSSQHLYEQYF
TRBD1,15,.,TRBJ1-6,TRBV7-2,TGTGCCAGCAGCTTTAGCCGGGACAGGGGTTCACCCCTCCACTTT,CASSFSRDRGSPLHF
TRBD1,15,.,TRBJ1-6,TRBV20-1,TGCAGTGCCCAAAGAGGGGGCCCTAAAAATTCACCCCTCCACTTT,CSAQRGGPKNSPLHF
.,16,.,TRBJ2-1,TRBV3-1,TGTGCCAGCAGCTTAAGAGGTGCTAGTACCTACAATGAGCAGTTCTTC,CASSLRGASTYNEQFF
.,15,few,TRBJ1-6,TRBV2,TGTGCCAGCAGTGAAATTAAGGGGTATAATTCACCCCTCCACTTT,CASSEIKGYNSPLHF
TRBD2,14,.,TRBJ2-5,TRBV12-3/TRBV12-4,TGTGCCGGCAGTTCGGGACTAGCGGGGGCTCGGCAGTACTTC,CAGSSGLAGARQYF
.,14,.,TRBJ2-1,TRBV9,TGTGCCAGCAGCGGCCGGGACACCTACAATGAGCAGTTCTTC,CASSGRDTYNEQFF
.,15,.,TRBJ1-2,TRBV7-2,TGTGCCAGCAGCTTAGGGGCAGGGGACTACTATGGCTACACCTTC,CASSLGAGDYYGYTF
.,20,many,TRBJ1-4,TRBV29-1,TGCAGCGTTGCCGTTGAGGGCAGGGGAAACTCTCCTGCAACTAATGAAAAACTGTTTTTT,CSVAVEGRGNSPATNEKLFF
.,15,.,TRBJ1-6,TRBV20-1,TGCAGTGCTAGAGTTTTCTCGGGGGATAATTCACCCCTCCACTTT,CSARVFSGDNSPLHF
.,12,few,TRBJ1-4,TRBV25-1,TGTGCCAGCAGTGAAGGGACAGAAAAACTGTTTTTT,CASSEGTEKLFF
.,16,few,TRBJ2-7,TRBV12-3/TRBV12-4,TGTGCCAGCAGCCCTACGCCGGGACTGACCGTTTACGAGCAGTACTTC,CASSPTPGLTVYEQYF
TRBD1,14,many,TRBJ1-5,TRBV12-3/TRBV12-4,TGTGCCAGCAGTCTAGGACAGGGGCATCAGCCCCAGCATTTT,CASSLGQGHQPQHF
TRBD1,16,.,TRBJ2-1,TRBV4-2,TGTGCCAGCAGCATCTCAGGGGGCCCTCTACAAGAGACCCAGTTCTTC,CASSISGGPLQETQFF
.,16,.,TRBJ2-4,TRBV5-1,TGCGCCAGCAGCTGGGCTTCGAAGGGAGCCAAAAACATTCAGTACTTC,CASSWASKGAKNIQYF